The next 18 T cell receptor beta chains were all read from a single sample in a study of cytomegalovirus exposure and HLA in healthy donors. 60 Vbeta and 13 Jbeta primers were used in PCR. Assay used: immunoSEQ multiplex PCR; TCRdb lists only in-frame clones, some missing. This listing includes 150,000 to 200,000 clones. The specimen sequenced was PBMCs. The receptor source for this set is a woman aged 60 to 75 in good health and CMV-seronegative.

J is TRBJ2-7 and V is TRBV15, with 8 positions matching TRBD1. Trimming at V came to 0 bases and at J to 3 bases, leaving 10 bases not matched to a gene. The CDR3 covers 17 residues. From germline, CDR1 is LNHNV and CDR2 YYDKDF (reference sequence). This CDR3 reads CATSRDAGGTKIYEQYF. CDR3 nucleotide sequence: TGTGCCACCAGCAGAGATGCAGGGGGCACTAAAATCTACGAGCAGTACTTC.

This chain links TRBV2 with TRBJ2-7, with 7 bases matching TRBD1. The CDR3 sequence is 13 residues long. Unmatched junction bases numbered 3, after V lost 7 bases and J lost 0 bases. The V gene's germline CDR1 is SNHLY and CDR2 FYNNEI. The CDR3: CASTDRASYEQYF. CDR3 coding DNA: TGTGCCAGCACTGACAGGGCCTCCTACGAGCAGTACTTC.

The chain links TRBV7-8 to TRBJ1-1, with 8 bases lining up with TRBD1. The V gene end was trimmed by 6 bases and the J gene end by 5 bases; junction bases not matched to a gene: 14. Germline CDR1 and CDR2: SGHVS and FQNEAQ. The CDR3 runs to 16 residues. The chain's CDR3 is CASSFTSGGGWTEAFF. The CDR3 DNA reads TGTGCCAGCAGTTTTACTTCAGGGGGCGGATGGACTGAAGCTTTCTTT.

The chain recombines TRBV6-6 with TRBJ1-1; 7 bases are shared with TRBD1. Trimming at V came to 2 bases and at J to 4 bases, leaving 10 bases not matched to a gene. The CDR3 spans 16 residues. In germline, CDR1 is MNHNY, CDR2 SVGAGI (reference sequence). The CDR3 DNA sequence: TGTGCCAGCAGTTACCCCCCATGGACAGGCGGCACTGAAGCTTTCTTT. Translating it yields CASSYPPWTGGTEAFF.

The J gene is TRBJ1-6, the V gene TRBV13; the D gene is possibly TRBD1 (5 bases). Trimming took 5 bases from V and 10 from J, leaving 18 bases between them. This CDR3 contains 15 residues. Germline CDR1 and CDR2: PRHDT and FYEKMQ (reference sequence). The CDR3 here is CASSPTRGVGSPLHF. CDR3 nucleotide sequence: TGTGCCAGCAGCCCCACCCGGGGGGTGGGATCACCCCTCCACTTT.

V gene TRBV5-1 combines with J gene TRBJ2-5, with 8 bases fitting TRBD2. The CDR3 totals 13 residues. The germline V gene encodes CDR1 SGHRS and CDR2 YFSETQ. V lost 3 bases to trimming and J lost 5 bases; unmatched junction nucleotides: 3. This CDR3 reads CASSSGLGETQYF. CDR3 sequence (DNA): TGCGCCAGCAGCTCGGGACTAGGGGAGACCCAGTACTTC.

The chain joins TRBV5-1 to TRBJ2-3; 7 positions match TRBD1. The CDR3 consists of 14 residues. Germline trimming cut 6 bases from V and 6 bases from J; bases unmatched to any gene: 10. Per germline, CDR1 SGHRS and CDR2 YFSETQ. The CDR3 sequence is CASNEGAPRDTQYF. DNA for the CDR3: TGCGCCAGCAACGAGGGGGCGCCGAGGGATACGCAGTATTTT.

The chain links TRBV11-2 to TRBJ1-5; TRBD1 agrees at 9 bases. The CDR3 covers 18 residues. With V trimmed by 5 bases and J by 0 bases, 11 bases remained unmatched. In germline, CDR1 is SGHAT, CDR2 FQNNGV. As DNA, the CDR3 is TGTGCCAGCAGCGCCGGGACAGGGAAGAGGGTTAGCAATCAGCCCCAGCATTTT. This codes for CASSAGTGKRVSNQPQHF.

This sequence joins TRBV27 and TRBJ2-7; 12 bases align to TRBD2. Germline CDR1 reads MNHEY; CDR2 reads SMNVEV (reference sequence). The CDR3 has 18 amino acids. J gave up 0 bases and V 3 bases, and 9 bases lay outside the gene matches. CDR3: CASSFYPGLAGSSYEQYF. The CDR3 region has the DNA TGTGCCAGCAGTTTCTATCCTGGACTAGCGGGGTCCTCCTACGAGCAGTACTTC.

The CDR3 protein is CASSFTAGTEAFF. The CDR3 DNA is TGTGCCAGCAGCTTCACAGCCGGCACTGAAGCTTTCTTT. The V call is TRBV7-3, the J call TRBJ1-1; D remains unclear. Between the trimmed V and J ends, which lost 3 bases and 4 bases, there was a span of 9 bases. Germline values: CDR1 SGHTA, CDR2 FQGTGA. The CDR3 length is 13 residues. Filled out from reference TRBV7-3 and TRBJ1-1, the complete variable domain reads GAGVSQTPSNKVTEKGKYVELRCDPISGHTALYWYRQSLGQGPEFLIYFQGTGAADDSGLPNDRFFAVRPEGSVSTLKIQRTERGDSAVYLCASSFTAGTEAFFGQGTRLTVV.

Comments on this clone: Other nucleotide sequences from this sample produce the same CDR3. The chain carries TRBV13 and TRBJ2-7; D not certain. Germline CDR1 PRHDT, CDR2 FYEKMQ (reference sequence). Trimming shortened V by 1 base and J by 3 bases, and 10 bases separated the two germline ends. The CDR3 extends over 14 amino acids. The CDR3 sequence: CASSLASENYEQYF. DNA of the CDR3: TGTGCCAGCAGCTTAGCTAGTGAAAACTACGAGCAGTACTTC.

Turning to this clone: Since the CDR3 does not end with the conserved phenylalanine or tryptophan, this likely comes from a read error. Because the CDR3's place on the DNA is in doubt, the DNA is left out and the CDR3 is given as listed by TCRdb. This chain uses TRBV7-9 with TRBJ1-1. Germline V gives CDR1 SEHNR, CDR2 FQNEAQ (reference sequence). The CDR3 totals 13 residues, both ends included. CDR3 protein: CASSLASEGLGEM.

The chain joins TRBV2 to TRBJ1-4; possible D gene TRBD1, 5 bases. Trimming took off 0 bases at V and 7 bases at J, with 9 bases between the two ends. In germline, CDR1 is SNHLY, CDR2 FYNNEI. The CDR3 length is 14 residues. The DNA of the CDR3 is TGTGCCAGCAGTGAAGCTAGGGGCACTGAAAAACTGTTTTTT. Protein sequence: CASSEARGTEKLFF.

Turning to this clone: At one end, the junction sequence differs from germline, possibly due to a read error. This chain connects TRBV7-8 to TRBJ2-5; the D gene is possibly TRBD2 (5 bases). CDR1 is SGHVS, CDR2 FQNEAQ, per germline. This CDR3 region has 12 residues. The CDR3 region is CASSLGVEVSDF. The DNA of the CDR3 is TGTGCCAGCAGCTTAGGGGTGGAGGTCTCGGACTTC. Using reference TRBV7-8 and TRBJ2-5 for the parts outside the CDR3, the full variable domain is GAGVSQSPRYKVAKRGQDVALRCDPISGHVSLFWYQQALGQGPEFLTYFQNEAQLDKSGLPSDRFFAERPEGSVSTLKIQRTQQEDSAVYLCASSLGVEVSDFGPGTRLLVL.

The chain couples TRBV30 to TRBJ2-5; perhaps TRBD2 as D (5 bases). CDR1 is GTSNPN, CDR2 SVGIG, per germline (reference sequence). The CDR3 sequence is 14 residues long. V was pared by 4 bases and J by 3 bases, with 15 bases between. This chain's CDR3 is CAWTPPRGKETQYF. DNA of the CDR3: TGTGCCTGGACCCCTCCCCGAGGGAAAGAGACCCAGTACTTC.

The gene calls are TRBV10-3 and TRBJ1-2; TRBD1 aligns across 8 bases. V lost 6 bases, J lost 7 bases, and 4 bases stayed unmatched. Germline CDR1 is ENHRY and CDR2 is SYGVKD. This CDR3 contains 12 residues. The CDR3 reads CAISAQGGGYTF. CDR3 in DNA: TGTGCCATCAGCGCACAGGGGGGTGGCTACACCTTC.

The J gene is TRBJ1-5, the V gene TRBV18; unclear D gene. Germline assignment: CDR1 KGHSH and CDR2 LQKENI. V dropped 3 bases and J dropped 6 bases, with 21 bases sitting between them. The CDR3 has 17 residues. CDR3 protein: CASSPAGIAGTSQPQHF. CDR3 sequence (DNA): TGTGCCAGCTCACCTGCCGGGATCGCCGGAACAAGTCAGCCCCAGCATTTT.

As concerns this clone: A junction end diverges from the germline sequence, so it may reflect a read error. The chain carries TRBV25-1 and TRBJ1-1, with D tentatively TRBD1 (6 bases). Germline V gene data show CDR1 as MGHDK and CDR2 as SYGVNS. This CDR3 spans 11 amino acids. Written as DNA, the CDR3 is TGTGCCAGCAGTTCGGTCGGGACAACACGATTT. It codes for CASSSVGTTRF.